This T cell receptor (beta chain) comes out of a study of T cell changes during pregnancy in multiple sclerosis. CDR1 and CDR2 from the germline V gene are SQVTM and ANQGSEA. The V and J ends lost 4 bases and 3 bases respectively, with 9 bases between them. The CDR3 totals 12 residues. Assay: immunoSEQ multiplex PCR; the TCRdb copy retains only in-frame clones and omits some. The sample lists tens of thousands of clones, 85% to 95% seen once, with approximately 3% in the top ten. The rearrangement joins TRBV29-1 to TRBJ2-5; D may be TRBD2 (5 bases). This TCR was sampled from a female donor in good health, enrolled as a control in a pregnancy study. The source material was CD8+ T cells from peripheral blood mononuclear cells, sampled in the third trimester of pregnancy. The CDR3 DNA reads TGCAGCGTTGCAGGACTGAAAGAGACCCAGTACTTC. Translating gives CSVAGLKETQYF.